A single sample is the source of the 23 T cell receptor beta chains below, sequenced in a study of cytomegalovirus exposure and HLA in healthy donors. Researchers ran the PCR with 60 Vbeta and 13 Jbeta primers. This table comes from immunoSEQ multiplex PCR, and its TCRdb copy is limited to in-frame clones, with some not included. Its clone listing holds roughly 100,000 clones. Sequencing was carried out using PBMCs. The receptors derive from a man in his forties in good health and CMV-seronegative.

The chain uses TRBV19 and TRBJ1-1; D is possibly TRBD1 (5 bases). CDR1 LNHDA and CDR2 SQIVND come from the germline V gene (reference sequence). This CDR3 has 12 amino acids. CDR3 region: CSVGLPGWEAFF. The CDR3 DNA is TGTTCGGTGGGGCTTCCGGGCTGGGAAGCTTTCTTT.

This chain links TRBV4-1 with TRBJ1-1; possibly TRBD1 for D (5 bases). The CDR3 consists of 14 residues. The ends were cut back, 4 bases at V and 1 base at J, with 10 bases in the middle. Germline V gene data show CDR1 as MGHRA and CDR2 as YSYEKL. DNA of the CDR3: TGCGCCAGCAGCCGAGGACAAGAGAACACTGAAGCTTTCTTT. Translated: CASSRGQENTEAFF.

The chain uses TRBV5-4 and TRBJ2-3; 8 bases are shared with TRBD2. The V gene's germline CDR1 is SGHNT and CDR2 YYREEE (reference sequence). V was pared by 0 bases and J by 3 bases, with 6 bases of the junction left unmatched. There are 16 residues in the CDR3. CDR3 DNA sequence: TGTGCCAGCAGCTTGGGCACAGGCGGGGGGACAGATACGCAGTATTTT. This encodes CASSLGTGGGTDTQYF.

The V gene is TRBV19, the J gene TRBJ1-1, with 10 bases matching TRBD1. This CDR3 has 16 residues. The V and J ends lost 8 bases and 1 base, in that order; junction bases with no gene match: 10. Germline lookup yields CDR1 LNHDA and CDR2 SQIVND (reference sequence). The CDR3 protein is CASRSGTGASNTEAFF. The CDR3 DNA reads TGTGCCAGTCGTTCCGGGACAGGGGCTTCGAACACTGAAGCTTTCTTT.

The chain has TRBV11-3 and TRBJ2-7; TRBD1 matches 8 bases. This CDR3 spans 14 amino acids. Trimming removed 1 base from V and 5 bases from J; junction bases left unmatched: 4. Germline V CDR1 and CDR2: SGHNT, YENEEA. The CDR3 DNA reads as TGTGCCAGCAGCTTAGGGACAGGGTTGGACGAGCAGTACTTC. Translating gives CASSLGTGLDEQYF.

The J gene is TRBJ1-4, the V gene TRBV19; tentative D call: TRBD1 (5 bases). The CDR3 loop spans 14 amino acids. The V gene lost 8 bases and the J gene lost 3 bases, with 13 bases spanning the gap. Germline V gene lookup returns CDR1 LNHDA and CDR2 SQIVND (reference sequence). The CDR3 protein is CASRQQAANEKLFF. CDR3 sequence (DNA): TGTGCCAGTCGACAACAGGCCGCTAATGAAAAACTGTTTTTT.

The chain links TRBV25-1 to TRBJ2-1; 7 nucleotides align to TRBD1. Trimming removed 4 bases from V and 4 bases from J; junction bases left unmatched: 4. Germline V gene sequence: CDR1 MGHDK, CDR2 SYGVNS. This CDR3 has 14 residues. The CDR3 reads CASSGGQAYNEQFF. CDR3 nucleotide sequence: TGTGCCAGCAGTGGAGGACAGGCTTACAATGAGCAGTTCTTC.

This sequence joins TRBV18 and TRBJ2-7; possibly TRBD2 for D (6 bases). CDR3 length: 13 amino acids. Trimming left V 3 bases short and J 7 bases short, with 13 bases between. From germline, CDR1 is KGHSH and CDR2 LQKENI. The CDR3 region has the DNA TGTGCCAGCTCACCTCCGGGAGCTGGAGAGCAGTACTTC. Translating gives CASSPPGAGEQYF.

As to this clone: Because the CDR3's place on the DNA is in doubt, the DNA is left out and the CDR3 is given as listed by TCRdb. The CDR3 region is CAWSVGGGAVHF. The chain combines TRBV30 with TRBJ1-5; the table's D call TRBD1 went unverified against the DNA. Germline V gene sequence: CDR1 GTSNPN, CDR2 SVGIG (reference sequence). The CDR3 is 12 amino acids in total, end residues counted.

The chain uses TRBV6-1 and TRBJ1-1, with 8 positions matching TRBD1. CDR1 and CDR2 from the germline V gene are MNHNS and SASEGT. The CDR3 spans 12 residues. The ends lost 5 bases at V and 6 bases at J; junction bases unmatched: 2. The CDR3 coding sequence is TGTGCCAGCAGTCAGGGGGCCGCTGAAGCTTTCTTT. This translates into CASSQGAAEAFF.

The V call is TRBV7-8, the J call TRBJ1-1, with TRBD1 as a possible D gene (6 bases). The CDR3 extends over 16 amino acids. The V end lost 4 bases, the J end lost 1 base, and 16 bases lay between the germline ends. Germline V gives CDR1 SGHVS, CDR2 FQNEAQ. CDR3 sequence (DNA): TGTGCCAGCAGCTCATTCTCTCAGGGGAGGAACACTGAAGCTTTCTTT. As protein: CASSSFSQGRNTEAFF.

The rearrangement joins TRBV29-1 to TRBJ2-5; 7 bases are shared with TRBD1. CDR3 size: 13 residues. From germline, CDR1 is SQVTM and CDR2 ANQGSEA. J was trimmed by 2 bases and V by 6 bases; bases with no gene match: 6. CDR3 residues: CSVVGTDQETQYF. CDR3 bases: TGCAGCGTAGTAGGGACAGATCAAGAGACCCAGTACTTC.

The genes are TRBV19 and TRBJ1-5; D uncertain. This CDR3 is 15 amino acids long. Germline assignment: CDR1 LNHDA and CDR2 SQIVND (reference sequence). Trimming stripped 8 bases from V and 0 bases from J, with 14 bases between. The CDR3 protein is CASHPRDYSNQPQHF. The CDR3, as DNA: TGTGCCAGTCACCCCCGGGATTATAGCAATCAGCCCCAGCATTTT.

The chain joins TRBV4-3 to TRBJ2-7; the D is unclear. Germline V gene sequence: CDR1 LGHNA, CDR2 YSLEER. This CDR3 is built from 14 residues. V lost 1 base and J 4 bases, leaving 11 bases between the germline ends. CDR3 in amino acids: CASSQGLQIYEQYF. Written as DNA, the CDR3 is TGCGCCAGCAGCCAAGGATTACAGATTTACGAGCAGTACTTC.

The chain has TRBV27 and TRBJ1-5; D remains ambiguous. Per the germline V gene, CDR1 is MNHEY and CDR2 is SMNVEV (reference sequence). Trimming left V 6 bases short and J 2 bases short, with 11 bases between. The CDR3 length is 14 residues. In DNA form, the CDR3 reads TGTGCCAGCAGCGCTACCAACGGCAATCAGCCCCAGCATTTT. It is translated as CASSATNGNQPQHF.

The chain couples TRBV27 to TRBJ2-7; TRBD1 agrees at 9 bases. Germline V gene data show CDR1 as MNHEY and CDR2 as SMNVEV (reference sequence). The CDR3 runs 16 residues. Trimming took 1 base from V and 6 from J; bases not matched to a gene: 10. The CDR3 reads CASSLLTGTGFIEQYF. DNA for the CDR3: TGTGCCAGCAGTTTATTAACCGGGACAGGGTTTATCGAGCAGTACTTC.

The chain carries TRBV7-2 and TRBJ2-5, with D perhaps matching TRBD2 (6 bases). Trimming cost V 5 bases and J 2 bases, with 9 bases left between them. This CDR3 contains 13 residues. Germline assignment: CDR1 SGHTA and CDR2 FQGNSA. CDR3 amino acids: CASSRDFQETQYF. The CDR3 region has the DNA TGTGCCAGCAGCCGGGACTTTCAAGAGACCCAGTACTTC.

The J gene is TRBJ2-5, the V gene TRBV10-3, with 7 bases matching TRBD1. The CDR3 runs to 15 residues. The V gene end was trimmed by 6 bases and the J gene end by 5 bases; junction bases not matched to a gene: 12. CDR1 is ENHRY, CDR2 SYGVKD, per germline. The CDR3 coding sequence is TGTGCCATCAGATCGAAGGGGGCTTGGACGGAGACCCAGTACTTC. It translates to CAIRSKGAWTETQYF.

This chain connects TRBV10-3 to TRBJ1-6; D perhaps matches TRBD1 (5 bases). V was trimmed by 3 bases and J by 5 bases, leaving 5 bases between them. CDR3 length equals 13 residues. Germline assignment: CDR1 ENHRY and CDR2 SYGVKD. As DNA, the CDR3 is TGTGCCATCAGTGACAGGGATAATTCACCCCTCCACTTT. Its protein is CAISDRDNSPLHF.

The chain uses TRBV11-2 and TRBJ1-3, with 10 bases aligning to TRBD1. V lost 5 bases to trimming and J lost 2 bases; unmatched junction nucleotides: 3. The germline V gene has CDR1 SGHAT and CDR2 FQNNGV. The CDR3 totals 15 residues. The CDR3 is CASSPGTGAGNTIYF. The CDR3 DNA sequence: TGTGCCAGCAGCCCGGGGACAGGGGCTGGAAACACCATATATTTT.

The genes are TRBV5-4 and TRBJ2-1; 8 bases match TRBD2. CDR3 length: 15 amino acids. Germline lookup yields CDR1 SGHNT and CDR2 YYREEE (reference sequence). The ends lost 0 bases at V and 7 bases at J; junction bases unmatched: 6. CDR3 DNA: TGTGCCAGCAGCTTGGCGTCTAGCGGGTTGAATGAGCAGTTCTTC. Translated: CASSLASSGLNEQFF. The full variable domain, rest sourced from reference TRBV5-4 and TRBJ2-1, is ETGVTQSPTHLIKTRGQQVTLRCSSQSGHNTVSWYQQALGQGPQFIFQYYREEENGRGNFPPRFSGLQFPNYSSELNVNALELDDSALYLCASSLASSGLNEQFFGPGTRLTVL.

The chain has TRBV7-9 and TRBJ2-2, with D perhaps TRBD1 (6 bases). The CDR3 covers 16 residues. Per germline, CDR1 SEHNR and CDR2 FQNEAQ (reference sequence). The V end was cut by 1 base, the J end by 4 bases, with 13 bases between. The CDR3 protein is CASSLVTGSVTGELFF. The CDR3 region has the DNA TGTGCCAGCAGCTTAGTCACAGGGTCGGTCACCGGGGAGCTGTTTTTT.

This chain's CDR3 is CASSIYSGSPEKLFF. The CDR3 DNA is TGTGCCAGCAGCATCTACAGCGGCTCCCCTGAAAAACTGTTTTTT. The gene calls are TRBV7-2 and TRBJ1-4, with D unresolved. Germline assignment: CDR1 SGHTA and CDR2 FQGNSA. The CDR3 length is 15 residues. V was clipped by 5 bases and J by 7 bases, with 17 bases between them.